This entry concerns a single TCR beta chain. This sample was included in a study of blood T cell repertoires in COVID-19. The wider study: Sites across the United States, Italy and Spain contributed samples from acute and convalescent COVID-19.

Original data processing: Reference gene primer amplification in the assay estimated nucleated cell counts. The repertoire was sequenced with immunoSEQ multiplex PCR; TCRdb's copy has only in-frame clones and lacks some. V and J calls and clone size follow that table, whereas D and trimming were derived from the DNA. This table holds 90,000 to 140,000 clones, roughly 79% found once. Trimming removed 6 bases from V and 4 bases from J, with 15 bases in between. CDR3 length equals 14 residues. Looked up from germline, CDR1 is MNHEY and CDR2 is SMNVEV (reference sequence). The rearrangement uses TRBV27 and TRBJ1-2; TRBD1 might be the D (5 bases). Sequenced material: peripheral blood. The sequence derives from a man of 80 years or more with acute or convalescent COVID-19. DNA of the CDR3: TGTGCCAGCAGCTCGTCCGACAGACGCTATGGCTACACCTTC. It yields the protein CASSSSDRRYGYTF.